The clone carrying this T cell receptor (beta chain) came up many times. Via MiXCR, TCRdb re-called the RT-PCR reads, giving one row per CDR3 protein. The sample shows about 700,000 distinct CDR3 sequences, approximately 15% of them seen only once. Sample: memory CD4+ T cells from blood. The receptor was derived from a female donor in good health, serving as a healthy control.

The CDR3 DNA reads TGTGCCAGCAGTTTATCGCTAACTTCAATACAGTACTTC. As protein: CASSLSLTSIQYF. The rearrangement uses TRBV27 and TRBJ2-4; D unresolved. Trimming pared 0 bases from V and 13 bases from J, leaving 13 bases between. This CDR3 spans 13 amino acids. Germline CDR1 MNHEY, CDR2 SMNVEV (reference sequence).